These 25 T cell receptor beta chains were all obtained from the same sample, sequenced in a study of control samples from healthy donors and cancer patients. Sequencing was performed with immunoSEQ multiplex PCR; in TCRdb, only in-frame clones are kept and a portion is missing. This repertoire shows approximately 88,000 clones, approximately 91% found once; its top ten account for approximately 1%. The specimen was blood. These receptors were taken from a woman in her 30s in good health.

This chain uses TRBV11-1 with TRBJ2-3, with unresolved D. This CDR3 is 14 amino acids long. Trimming shortened V by 5 bases and J by 2 bases, and 11 bases separated the two germline ends. The germline V gene encodes CDR1 SGHAT and CDR2 FQDESV (reference sequence). The CDR3 sequence is CASSQSRSTDTQYF. CDR3 bases: TGTGCCAGCAGCCAGTCGAGGTCCACAGATACGCAGTATTTT. The entire variable domain, with the rest obtained from reference TRBV11-1 and TRBJ2-3, is as follows: EAEVAQSPRYKITEKSQAVAFWCDPISGHATLYWYRQILGQGPELLVQFQDESVVDDSQLPKDRFSAERLKGVDSTLKIQPAELGDSAMYLCASSQSRSTDTQYFGPGTRLTVL.

The gene calls are TRBV18 and TRBJ2-5; no clear D. The CDR3 is made up of 12 amino acids. The ends were cut back, 3 bases at V and 9 bases at J, with 11 bases in the middle. The germline CDR1 and CDR2 sequences are KGHSH and LQKENI. The CDR3 DNA is TGTGCCAGCTCACCGTCCAATTTGGCCCAGTACTTC. Its protein is CASSPSNLAQYF.

This clone was seen only once. The chain is built from TRBV27 and TRBJ1-1, with 8 bases that match TRBD1. The junction had 9 bases not matched to a gene; V was cut back by 5 bases and J by 4 bases. The CDR3 runs to 15 residues. Looked up from germline, CDR1 is MNHEY and CDR2 is SMNVEV (reference sequence). The CDR3 loop is CASSPWTGTSTEAFF. The CDR3 DNA reads as TGTGCCAGCAGTCCATGGACAGGGACGAGCACTGAAGCTTTCTTT.

The chain joins TRBV7-9 to TRBJ1-1; TRBD1 agrees at 7 bases. The CDR3 sequence is 15 residues long. V lost 2 bases and J lost 1; bases outside the gene matches: 4. Germline CDR1 reads SEHNR; CDR2 reads FQNEAQ (reference sequence). Written as DNA, the CDR3 is TGTGCCAGCAGCTTACGGGACAGCCCGAACACTGAAGCTTTCTTT. Its protein product is CASSLRDSPNTEAFF.

V usage is TRBV7-6 and J usage is TRBJ2-3; maybe TRBD2 (6 bases). The CDR3 covers 14 residues. Germline V gene data show CDR1 as SGHVS and CDR2 as FNYEAQ. V shed 5 bases and J shed 4 bases, with 13 bases lying between them. DNA of the CDR3: TGTGCCAGCAGCCCTAGTTGGGGGGCAGATACGCAGTATTTT. This gives the protein CASSPSWGADTQYF.

The chain joins TRBV4-1 to TRBJ1-5; 8 bases are a match to TRBD1. Unmatched junction bases numbered 10, after V lost 3 bases and J lost 6 bases. The CDR3 runs 16 residues. The germline V gene encodes CDR1 MGHRA and CDR2 YSYEKL. The CDR3 coding sequence is TGCGCCAGCAGCCATAAGACAGGGGCGTTCTCTCAGCCCCAGCATTTT. Encoded protein: CASSHKTGAFSQPQHF.

The chain has TRBV28 and TRBJ2-3, with 11 bases identical to TRBD2. Germline assignment: CDR1 MDHEN and CDR2 SYDVKM. V lost 7 bases to trimming and J lost 8 bases; unmatched junction nucleotides: 14. The CDR3 runs 16 residues. In nucleotides, the CDR3 is TGTGCCAGCACCCAGTGGGGTCTAGCGGGGGGCCCTACGCAGTATTTT. The encoded protein is CASTQWGLAGGPTQYF.

The genes are TRBV27 and TRBJ2-7; TRBD1 agrees at 8 bases. The J segment lost 4 bases and the V segment lost 6 bases, leaving 8 bases of the junction unmatched. The germline V gene encodes CDR1 MNHEY and CDR2 SMNVEV (reference sequence). The CDR3 has 14 residues. The CDR3 loop reads CASRIIGDRYEQYF. Written as DNA, the CDR3 is TGTGCCAGCAGGATTATTGGGGACAGGTACGAGCAGTACTTC.

The chain carries TRBV28 and TRBJ1-2; D remains unclear. V was shortened by 8 bases and J by 3 bases, with 19 bases between the two germline ends. CDR1 and CDR2 from the germline V gene are MDHEN and SYDVKM. This CDR3 region has 15 residues. This CDR3 is CASSGEGASDYGYTF. The CDR3 DNA reads TGTGCCAGCTCTGGTGAGGGAGCTTCGGACTATGGCTACACCTTC.

This chain connects TRBV5-1 to TRBJ2-1; tentatively, D is TRBD1 (6 bases). The germline CDR1 and CDR2 sequences are SGHRS and YFSETQ. The CDR3 has 15 amino acids. The V end was cut by 6 bases, the J end by 3 bases, with 16 bases between. CDR3 nucleotide sequence: TGCGCCAGCACAGCAGGGGAGACCTTCTACAATGAGCAGTTCTTC. It is translated as CASTAGETFYNEQFF.

The chain uses TRBV4-1 and TRBJ1-3, with D unclear. The CDR3 length is 15 residues. V dropped 1 base and J dropped 0 bases, with 7 bases sitting between them. In germline, CDR1 is MGHRA, CDR2 YSYEKL. For the CDR3, the DNA is TGCGCCAGCAGCCAAGTAGCCAGCTCTGGAAACACCATATATTTT. Translating gives CASSQVASSGNTIYF.

The chain is built from TRBV6-6 and TRBJ2-5; D might be TRBD1 or TRBD2, each matching 6 bases. CDR3 length: 13 amino acids. The V gene lost 8 bases and the J gene lost 5 bases, with 15 bases spanning the gap. Looked up from germline, CDR1 is MNHNY and CDR2 is SVGAGI (reference sequence). CDR3 sequence reads: CASQPGGGETQYF. CDR3 coding DNA: TGTGCCAGCCAACCCGGAGGGGGTGAGACCCAGTACTTC.

The rearrangement joins TRBV5-1 to TRBJ2-7; D remains unclear. The germline V gene has CDR1 SGHRS and CDR2 YFSETQ. V was clipped by 5 bases and J by 2 bases, with 14 bases between them. The CDR3 runs to 14 residues. The CDR3 loop reads CASRQETYAYEQYF. CDR3 nucleotides: TGCGCCAGCAGGCAGGAAACATATGCCTACGAGCAGTACTTC.

The CDR3 DNA sequence: TGTGCCAGCAGCCAAGGGAGGTACAATGAGCAGTTCTTC. Protein product: CASSQGRYNEQFF. The rearrangement links TRBV7-8 to TRBJ2-1, with TRBD2 as a possible D gene (6 bases). This CDR3 spans 13 amino acids. The ends were cut back, 5 bases at V and 4 bases at J, with 9 bases in the middle. CDR1 is SGHVS and CDR2 is FQNEAQ in the germline V gene.

V and J are TRBV10-3 and TRBJ1-2; D is unclear. The germline V gene encodes CDR1 ENHRY and CDR2 SYGVKD. Trimming removed 5 bases from V and 8 bases from J, with 12 bases in between. The CDR3 consists of 12 residues. CDR3 in amino acids: CAISFGQPGYTF. The DNA of the CDR3 is TGTGCCATCAGTTTCGGGCAGCCCGGCTACACCTTC.

Comments on this clone: Additional DNA sequences in this sample encode the identical CDR3. The chain links TRBV5-1 to TRBJ2-6; D is perhaps TRBD2 (6 bases). V lost 5 bases to trimming and J lost 3 bases, with 9 bases between them. Germline V gene sequence: CDR1 SGHRS, CDR2 YFSETQ. CDR3 length: 14 residues. This chain's CDR3 is CASSGGGGANVLTF. The CDR3 bases are TGCGCCAGCAGTGGGGGAGGTGGGGCCAACGTCCTGACTTTC.

The gene calls are TRBV9 and TRBJ1-4, with a tentative D call TRBD1 (6 bases). Germline CDR1 and CDR2: SGDLS and YYNGEE. CDR3 size: 17 residues. V was shortened by 3 bases and J by 7 bases, with 22 bases between the two germline ends. DNA for the CDR3: TGTGCCAGCAGCGGGACCTCCGGGGGGCAGCTTGGTGAAAAACTGTTTTTT. Protein sequence: CASSGTSGGQLGEKLFF.

The CDR3 sequence is CASSPTGYQETQYF. The DNA of the CDR3 is TGTGCCAGCAGCCCCACAGGGTACCAAGAGACCCAGTACTTC. J is TRBJ2-5 and V is TRBV7-7; D perhaps matches TRBD1 (6 bases). The CDR3 has 14 amino acids. V lost 5 bases and J lost 0, with 10 bases in between. Germline V lookup: CDR1 SSHAT, CDR2 FNYEAQ (reference sequence).

This clone was picked up one time. J is TRBJ1-4 and V is TRBV28; D is perhaps TRBD1 (6 bases). Per the germline V gene, CDR1 is MDHEN and CDR2 is SYDVKM. V lost 5 bases and J 7 bases, leaving 17 bases between the germline ends. There are 15 residues in the CDR3. CDR3 in DNA: TGTGCCAGCAGTCCCTCATGGGGGGCGGGTGAAAAACTGTTTTTT. It translates to CASSPSWGAGEKLFF.

The chain recombines TRBV27 with TRBJ1-4; unclear D gene. Germline loops: CDR1 MNHEY, CDR2 SMNVEV (reference sequence). The V end was cut by 3 bases, the J end by 8 bases, with 13 bases between. The CDR3 runs to 14 residues. The CDR3 DNA sequence: TGTGCCAGCAGTTTCTTAGAGGAGAGGGAAAAACTGTTTTTT. Translating it yields CASSFLEEREKLFF.

The CDR3 region has the DNA TGCGCCAGCAGCCCGATTATTGACAGGCTAGGAGGGGAAAAACTGTTTTTT. As protein: CASSPIIDRLGGEKLFF. The chain links TRBV4-1 to TRBJ1-4; D possibly corresponds to TRBD1 (6 bases). Germline loops: CDR1 MGHRA, CDR2 YSYEKL. The V end lost 4 bases, the J end lost 8 bases, and 23 bases lay between the germline ends. This CDR3 has 17 amino acids.

The rearrangement uses TRBV4-1 and TRBJ1-1, with D unresolved. V was pared by 0 bases and J by 0 bases, with 8 bases between. Germline CDR1 MGHRA, CDR2 YSYEKL. The CDR3 totals 15 residues. This CDR3 reads CASSQERVVNTEAFF. The CDR3 nucleotides read TGCGCCAGCAGCCAAGAACGGGTAGTGAACACTGAAGCTTTCTTT.

The chain uses TRBV9 and TRBJ1-3, with TRBD1 matching over 7 bases. The CDR3 contains 16 residues. V gave up 3 bases and J gave up 1 base; unmatched junction bases: 7. Germline assignment: CDR1 SGDLS and CDR2 YYNGEE. CDR3 bases: TGTGCCAGCAGCGCTCCTCCGGGACAGTCTGGAAACACCATATATTTT. It codes for CASSAPPGQSGNTIYF.

The genes are TRBV30 and TRBJ1-6; 10 nucleotides agree with TRBD1. The CDR3 loop spans 14 amino acids. V shed 2 bases, J shed 10 bases, and the junction held 5 bases outside the gene matches. Looked up from germline, CDR1 is GTSNPN and CDR2 is SVGIG (reference sequence). The CDR3 reads CAWSSRTGGSPLHF. CDR3 coding DNA: TGTGCCTGGAGTTCTCGGACAGGGGGATCACCCCTCCACTTT.

This clone was seen a few times. The gene calls are TRBV11-2 and TRBJ1-6; a possible D gene is TRBD1 (6 bases). The germline V and J ends were trimmed by 5 bases and 0 bases, with 17 bases remaining between them. This CDR3 is built from 18 residues. Germline V gives CDR1 SGHAT, CDR2 FQNNGV. In DNA, the CDR3 is TGTGCCAGCAGCCGAACCGGGACACAGAGCTCCTATAATTCACCCCTCCACTTT. Protein: CASSRTGTQSSYNSPLHF.